Following are 26 T cell receptor beta chains from one sample sequenced in a study of cytomegalovirus exposure and HLA in healthy donors. The PCR made use of 60 Vbeta and 13 Jbeta primers. TCRdb's copy holds only in-frame clones and misses some; the assay was immunoSEQ multiplex PCR. The profile shows around 130,000 clones, approximately 8% of them singletons. The sequenced sample consisted of PBMCs. These receptors all come from a woman aged 35 to 49 in good health and CMV-seropositive.

This clone was observed a handful of times. The chain is built from TRBV29-1 and TRBJ1-1, with 10 bases aligning to TRBD1. Germline-derived CDR1 and CDR2 are SQVTM and ANQGSEA. CDR3 length equals 13 residues. Trimming at V came to 1 base and at J to 6 bases, leaving 2 bases not matched to a gene. The CDR3 nucleotides are TGCAGCGTTGAAGGACAGGGGGCCGCTGAAGCTTTCTTT. The encoded protein is CSVEGQGAAEAFF.

The chain combines TRBV11-2 with TRBJ2-4, with 11 bases lining up with TRBD2. The CDR3 loop spans 16 amino acids. V shed 4 bases, J shed 5 bases, and the junction held 7 bases outside the gene matches. Germline values: CDR1 SGHAT, CDR2 FQNNGV. CDR3 protein: CASSSIAGGLENIQYF. In DNA form, the CDR3 reads TGTGCCAGCAGCTCAATAGCGGGGGGGCTTGAAAACATTCAGTACTTC.

The V and J genes are TRBV5-1 and TRBJ2-1, with D perhaps TRBD1 (5 bases). Trimming shortened V by 0 bases and J by 5 bases, and 15 bases separated the two germline ends. Germline V gives CDR1 SGHRS, CDR2 YFSETQ. CDR3 length equals 16 residues. The CDR3 coding sequence is TGCGCCAGCAGCTTGGATATCCAGGGCGGCAACAATGAGCAGTTCTTC. It specifies CASSLDIQGGNNEQFF. Full variable domain (rest looked up from reference TRBV5-1 and TRBJ2-1): KAGVTQTPRYLIKTRGQQVTLSCSPISGHRSVSWYQQTPGQGLQFLFEYFSETQRNKGNFPGRFSGRQFSNSRSEMNVSTLELGDSALYLCASSLDIQGGNNEQFFGPGTRLTVL.

The genes are TRBV6-5 and TRBJ1-6; tentatively, D is TRBD1 (5 bases). In germline, CDR1 is MNHEY, CDR2 SVGAGI. CDR3 length equals 14 residues. V shed 5 bases and J shed 2 bases, with 7 bases lying between them. CDR3 DNA: TGTGCCAGCAGTGCGGGGCCCTATAATTCACCCCTCCACTTT. Its protein product is CASSAGPYNSPLHF.

This clone was recorded a few times. The V call is TRBV28, the J call TRBJ2-7, with D uncertain. V was pared by 7 bases and J by 0 bases, with 19 bases between. The CDR3 loop spans 16 amino acids. Germline CDR1 and CDR2: MDHEN and SYDVKM. CDR3 sequence reads: CASTSIHQRGSYEQYF. CDR3 coding DNA: TGTGCCAGCACCTCAATTCACCAGAGAGGCTCCTACGAGCAGTACTTC.

The rearrangement uses TRBV5-1 and TRBJ2-2; D ambiguous. In germline, CDR1 is SGHRS, CDR2 YFSETQ. The CDR3 loop spans 16 amino acids. V was trimmed by 0 bases and J by 6 bases, leaving 15 bases between them. CDR3 protein: CASSLAAISAAGELFF. The DNA of the CDR3 is TGCGCCAGCAGCTTGGCGGCGATCTCGGCGGCCGGGGAGCTGTTTTTT. The whole variable domain, filled in from reference TRBV5-1 and TRBJ2-2, reads KAGVTQTPRYLIKTRGQQVTLSCSPISGHRSVSWYQQTPGQGLQFLFEYFSETQRNKGNFPGRFSGRQFSNSRSEMNVSTLELGDSALYLCASSLAAISAAGELFFGEGSRLTVL.

This chain connects TRBV9 to TRBJ2-1, with TRBD2 matching over 11 bases. The CDR3 runs 17 residues. Germline CDR1 is SGDLS and CDR2 is YYNGEE. J was trimmed by 7 bases and V by 0 bases; bases with no gene match: 9. Written as DNA, the CDR3 is TGTGCCAGCAGCGTAGGGGCTCTAGCGGGGGGCCAGAATGAGCAGTTCTTC. It encodes CASSVGALAGGQNEQFF.

This clone has a handful of counts. The CDR3 here is CASSSSEGANTEAFF. CDR3 in DNA: TGTGCCAGCAGTTCCTCGGAGGGGGCGAACACTGAAGCTTTCTTT. The V and J genes are TRBV28 and TRBJ1-1; 7 positions agree with TRBD1. The V gene end was trimmed by 4 bases and the J gene end by 1 base; junction bases not matched to a gene: 6. There are 15 residues in the CDR3. Per germline, CDR1 MDHEN and CDR2 SYDVKM.

The gene calls are TRBV27 and TRBJ2-5; perhaps TRBD1 as D (5 bases). The V end was cut by 2 bases, the J end by 7 bases, with 11 bases between. This CDR3 region has 13 residues. Germline CDR1 reads MNHEY; CDR2 reads SMNVEV (reference sequence). This CDR3 is CASSLRGPGTQYF. CDR3 sequence (DNA): TGTGCCAGCAGTTTAAGGGGCCCAGGGACCCAGTACTTC.

This clone was counted a few times. The CDR3 sequence is CAWTSGNTIYF. The DNA of the CDR3 is TGTGCCTGGACATCTGGAAACACCATATATTTT. The chain has TRBV30 and TRBJ1-3, with D unresolved. Trimming removed 4 bases at V and 1 base at J, with 2 bases between. This CDR3 is built from 11 residues. Germline CDR1 reads GTSNPN; CDR2 reads SVGIG (reference sequence).

The CDR3 nucleotides read TGTGCCAGCAGCGCGAGAGACAGGAACACTGAAGCTTTCTTT. Protein sequence: CASSARDRNTEAFF. The chain carries TRBV9 and TRBJ1-1; perhaps TRBD1 as D (5 bases). V was cut by 3 bases and J by 1 base, with 10 bases left in between. CDR1 SGDLS and CDR2 YYNGEE come from the germline V gene. The CDR3 covers 14 residues.

This clone was seen more than once but under ten times. The V call is TRBV28, the J call TRBJ2-7; 8 nucleotides align to TRBD2. Trimming at V came to 3 bases and at J to 3 bases, leaving 7 bases not matched to a gene. The CDR3 sequence is 15 residues long. Germline V gene data show CDR1 as MDHEN and CDR2 as SYDVKM. CDR3 loop: CASSFSGGGHYEQYF. The CDR3, as DNA: TGTGCCAGCAGTTTCTCCGGCGGGGGGCACTACGAGCAGTACTTC. The whole variable domain, filled in from reference TRBV28 and TRBJ2-7, reads DVKVTQSSRYLVKRTGEKVFLECVQDMDHENMFWYRQDPGLGLRLIYFSYDVKMKEKGDIPEGYSVSREKKERFSLILESASTNQTSMYLCASSFSGGGHYEQYFGPGTRLTVT.

The chain joins TRBV21-1 to TRBJ1-1; the table's D call TRBD1 went unverified against the DNA. TRBV21-1 is recorded as a pseudogene. There are 17 residues in the CDR3. The chain's CDR3 is CASSSRDRGAGNTEAFF. The CDR3 DNA follows: TGTGCCAGCAGCTCCCGGGACAGGGGCGCGGGGAACACTGAAGCTTTCTTT.

The chain combines TRBV5-4 with TRBJ1-2; the match to TRBD1 covers 7 bases. The trim removed 3 bases at V and 0 bases at J, leaving 8 bases unmatched. CDR1 and CDR2 from the germline V gene are SGHNT and YYREEE (reference sequence). This CDR3 has 16 amino acids. In nucleotides, the CDR3 is TGTGCCAGCAGCTCGGGGACAGAACGGTCTAACTATGGCTACACCTTC. Protein sequence: CASSSGTERSNYGYTF.

This clone was observed a few times. The chain combines TRBV7-2 with TRBJ2-1; 7 nucleotides match TRBD2. The CDR3 sequence is 14 residues long. The germline gives CDR1 SGHTA, CDR2 FQGNSA. The junction had 4 bases not matched to a gene; V was cut back by 2 bases and J by 6 bases. The CDR3 reads CASSLTSVFNEQFF. The CDR3 coding sequence is TGTGCCAGCAGCTTAACTAGCGTGTTCAATGAGCAGTTCTTC.

The gene calls are TRBV11-2 and TRBJ1-1; D possibly corresponds to TRBD1 (5 bases). Germline-derived CDR1 and CDR2 are SGHAT and FQNNGV. The CDR3 loop spans 15 amino acids. V shed 2 bases and J shed 8 bases, with 18 bases lying between them. The CDR3 here is CASSLWTGGKGEAFF. In nucleotides, the CDR3 is TGTGCCAGCAGCTTATGGACGGGGGGGAAAGGGGAAGCTTTCTTT.

DNA of the CDR3: TGTGCCAGCAGCGTCCGGGGACTCTTTGGTGGTGAAGCTTTCTTT. It specifies CASSVRGLFGGEAFF. The chain combines TRBV25-1 with TRBJ1-1, with D perhaps matching TRBD1 (5 bases). The V gene's germline CDR1 is MGHDK and CDR2 SYGVNS. Trimming took 6 bases from V and 7 from J, leaving 21 bases between them. There are 15 residues in the CDR3.

The V gene is TRBV6-5, the J gene TRBJ1-4, with TRBD1 matching over 8 bases. The V gene end was trimmed by 6 bases and the J gene end by 8 bases; junction bases not matched to a gene: 11. The CDR3 totals 15 residues. CDR1 is MNHEY and CDR2 is SVGAGI in the germline V gene. The CDR3 protein is CASSPSGTGTEKLFF. CDR3 sequence (DNA): TGTGCCAGCAGCCCCTCCGGGACAGGAACCGAAAAACTGTTTTTT.

The J gene is TRBJ2-5, the V gene TRBV10-1; TRBD2 agrees at 9 bases. The CDR3 length is 15 residues. Trimming took 0 bases from V and 4 from J; bases not matched to a gene: 3. CDR1 and CDR2 from the germline V gene are WNHNN and SYGVQD (reference sequence). DNA of the CDR3: TGCGCCAGCAGTGAGTCGATTAGCGGGAGAGAGACCCAGTACTTC. It codes for CASSESISGRETQYF.

The chain couples TRBV5-6 to TRBJ2-7, with 8 bases matching TRBD2. The ends lost 2 bases at V and 2 bases at J; junction bases unmatched: 6. Germline-derived CDR1 and CDR2 are SGHDT and YYEEEE. The CDR3 extends over 15 amino acids. CDR3 sequence (DNA): TGTGCCAGCAGCTTCAATAGCGGGGCCCCCTACGAGCAGTACTTC. Residues: CASSFNSGAPYEQYF. The variable domain in full, completed from reference TRBV5-6 and TRBJ2-7, reads DAGVTQSPTHLIKTRGQQVTLRCSPKSGHDTVSWYQQALGQGPQFIFQYYEEEERQRGNFPDRFSGHQFPNYSSELNVNALLLGDSALYLCASSFNSGAPYEQYFGPGTRLTVT.

This chain links TRBV19 with TRBJ1-1; D perhaps matches TRBD1 (5 bases). V lost 2 bases and J lost 4, with 14 bases in between. CDR1 LNHDA and CDR2 SQIVND come from the germline V gene (reference sequence). This CDR3 is 15 amino acids long. CDR3 residues: CASSIQIRRGTEAFF. In DNA form, the CDR3 reads TGTGCCAGTAGTATACAAATAAGGAGGGGCACTGAAGCTTTCTTT.

In this sample, this clone turned up a few times. As the CDR3 is not closed by the conserved phenylalanine or tryptophan, this likely results from a read error. V and J are TRBV12-5 and TRBJ1-1, with 8 bases fitting TRBD1. CDR3 length: 15 residues. V lost 0 bases to trimming and J lost 6 bases; unmatched junction nucleotides: 6. Germline V gene sequence: CDR1 LGHNT, CDR2 FRNRAP. The CDR3 reads CASGLVQGEVAEAFL. The CDR3 bases are TGTGCTAGTGGTTTGGTACAGGGGGAAGTCGCTGAAGCTTTCCTT.

The chain couples TRBV27 to TRBJ1-2, with 11 positions matching TRBD1. V lost 4 bases to trimming and J lost 8 bases; unmatched junction nucleotides: 12. Germline V gene lookup returns CDR1 MNHEY and CDR2 SMNVEV (reference sequence). The CDR3 has 16 amino acids. This CDR3 is CASSSGTGGRVWGYTF. Here the CDR3 DNA reads TGTGCCAGCAGTTCCGGGACAGGGGGGCGAGTTTGGGGCTACACCTTC.

This clone was recorded a few times. The chain combines TRBV5-1 with TRBJ2-3, with 7 bases fitting TRBD1. The junction had 5 bases not matched to a gene; V was cut back by 4 bases and J by 0 bases. The CDR3 loop spans 15 amino acids. Germline assignment: CDR1 SGHRS and CDR2 YFSETQ. CDR3 loop: CASSIGQASTDTQYF. The CDR3 DNA is TGCGCCAGCAGCATCGGACAGGCCAGCACAGATACGCAGTATTTT.

The gene calls are TRBV5-5 and TRBJ2-5, with D perhaps matching TRBD2 (6 bases). This CDR3 contains 14 residues. V lost 5 bases and J lost 4, with 15 bases in between. Germline lookup yields CDR1 SGHKS and CDR2 YYEKEE (reference sequence). The CDR3 spells CASRLGGAVETQYF. CDR3 nucleotide sequence: TGTGCCAGCAGGCTTGGCGGGGCCGTAGAGACCCAGTACTTC.

This clone was seen more than once but under ten times. The chain links TRBV6-1 to TRBJ1-1; D call uncertain. CDR1 is MNHNS and CDR2 is SASEGT in the germline V gene. This CDR3 spans 15 amino acids. The V gene lost 7 bases and the J gene lost 2 bases, with 17 bases spanning the gap. The CDR3, as DNA: TGTGCCAGCACCATCTATGAGGGCGCAAACACTGAAGCTTTCTTT. It specifies CASTIYEGANTEAFF.